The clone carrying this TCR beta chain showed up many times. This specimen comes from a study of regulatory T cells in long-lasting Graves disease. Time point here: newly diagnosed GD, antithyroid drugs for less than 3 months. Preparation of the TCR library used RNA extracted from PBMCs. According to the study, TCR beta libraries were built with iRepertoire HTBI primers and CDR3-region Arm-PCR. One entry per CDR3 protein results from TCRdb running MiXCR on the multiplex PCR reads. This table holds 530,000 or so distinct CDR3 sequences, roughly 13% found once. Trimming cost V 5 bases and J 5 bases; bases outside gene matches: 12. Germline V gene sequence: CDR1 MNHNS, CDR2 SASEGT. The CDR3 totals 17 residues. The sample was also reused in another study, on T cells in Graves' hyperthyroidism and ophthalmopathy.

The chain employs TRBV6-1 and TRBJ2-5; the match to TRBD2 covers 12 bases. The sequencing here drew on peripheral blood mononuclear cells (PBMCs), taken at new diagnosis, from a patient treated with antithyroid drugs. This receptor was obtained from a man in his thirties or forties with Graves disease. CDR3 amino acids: CASSPMKTSGRGETQYF. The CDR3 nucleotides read TGTGCCAGCAGTCCCATGAAGACTAGCGGGAGAGGGGAGACCCAGTACTTC.